This T cell receptor (beta chain) was identified in a study of CD8+ T cells in alopecia areata. Study-level information: Tofacitinib lasted 6 to 18 months, then 6 months off drug.

Sorting of CD4+ and CD8+ T cells was performed on PBMCs. Following RNA extraction, reverse transcription yielded cDNA that acted as the sequencing template. Assay: immunoSEQ multiplex PCR; the TCRdb copy retains only in-frame clones and omits some. The sample shows about 170,000 clones, about 72% of them seen only once. CDR1 and CDR2 from the germline V gene are SQVTM and ANQGSEA. The CDR3 has 14 residues. The V and J ends lost 7 bases and 8 bases respectively, with 20 bases between them. The sample here was CD8+ T cells sorted from blood, taken at week 0. The chain combines TRBV29-1 with TRBJ1-4, with unresolved D. The clonotype originates from a human donor with alopecia areata. The CDR3 spells CSAVTMEEDEKLFF. CDR3 bases: TGCAGCGCTGTGACCATGGAGGAGGACGAAAAACTGTTTTTT. Full variable domain (missing parts from reference TRBV29-1 and TRBJ1-4): SAVISQKPSRDICQRGTSLTIQCQVDSQVTMMFWYRQQPGQSLTLIATANQGSEATYESGFVIDKFPISRPNLTFSTLTVSNMSPEDSSIYLCSAVTMEEDEKLFFGSGTQLSVL.